This TCR beta chain stems from a study of prognosis after radiotherapy for stage I lung cancer. Study-wide context: The 10 to 15 male and more than five female patients were aged about 50 to 85, median approximately 74 years.

Two-round multiplex PCR, the amplification method, yielded TCR beta CDR3 from genomic DNA. First-round PCR used primers specific to each TRBV and TRBJ gene. Each CDR3 protein is one row after TCRdb ran MiXCR on the multiplex PCR reads. This sample has 59,000 or so distinct CDR3 sequences; about 25% occur once, and the top ten carry around 8%. Trimming stripped 7 bases from V and 0 bases from J, with 8 bases between. The CDR3 sequence is 13 residues long. The germline V gene encodes CDR1 SNHLY and CDR2 FYNNEI. General study findings and limits: Divergent TRBV and TRBJ gene usage has reportedly been observed between patients with and without metastases.

This clonotype came up many times. The antigen remains unidentified. Here the sequenced sample was PBMCs, taken before or after stereotactic body radiation therapy (not recorded which). This chain links TRBV2 with TRBJ2-3; D gene unclear. The receptor was derived from a donor aged 50 or older with non-small cell lung cancer. The CDR3 is CASKTTSTDTQYF. The CDR3 DNA sequence: TGTGCCAGCAAAACGACTAGCACAGATACGCAGTATTTT.